This T cell receptor (beta chain) was observed in a study of CD8 T cells in Susac syndrome. Sequencing of TCR beta was undertaken in CD8+ and CD4+ T cells derived from blood. The multiple sclerosis control group consisted of treatment-naive patients whose relapsing-remitting disease, which was either stable or active, fulfilled revised McDonald criteria. FACS enriched CD8+ TEMRA cells, while bulk CD8+ and CD4+ were negatively isolated. After extraction with the RNeasy kit, roughly 0.45 to 1 ug of the RNA was reverse transcribed using random hexamers. Across 54 Vbeta and 13 Jbeta, TCR beta CDR3 was amplified with immunoSEQ multiplex PCR. TCRdb passed the immunoSEQ multiplex PCR reads through MiXCR, listing each CDR3 protein once. Among around 180,000 distinct CDR3 sequences listed, roughly 95% were seen once. The receptor was derived from a human donor with multiple sclerosis. The specimen sequenced was CD4+ T cells from PBMCs.

CDR3 bases: TGTGCCAGCAGCCAACCGGGGACAGGGCGTGGGACAGATACGCAGTATTTT. Residues: CASSQPGTGRGTDTQYF. This chain connects TRBV3-1 to TRBJ2-3, with TRBD1 matching 9 bases. The CDR3 contains 17 residues. The ends lost 2 bases at V and 3 bases at J; junction bases unmatched: 9. Per germline, CDR1 LGHDT and CDR2 YNNKEL (reference sequence).